This record looks at one TCR beta chain sequence and its context. Antigen unknown. The sample belongs to a study of T cell responses to AZD1222 COVID-19 vaccine. Whole-study findings and limits: The peak T cell response came first, and repertoires were sampled only after it.

Trimming stripped 0 bases from V and 7 bases from J, with 9 bases between. Per the germline V gene, CDR1 is ENHRY and CDR2 is SYGVKD. This CDR3 has 14 residues. This table comes from immunoSEQ multiplex PCR, and its TCRdb copy is limited to in-frame clones, with some not included. Of about 150,000 clones listed, around four fifths are singletons. This receptor was obtained from an adult in good health. This specimen was peripheral blood, taken on day 0 of AZD1222 vaccination. This chain uses TRBV10-3 with TRBJ2-2; a possible D gene is TRBD2 (5 bases). The CDR3 reads CAISESTRSGELFF. Here the CDR3 DNA reads TGTGCCATCAGTGAGTCAACTAGGAGCGGGGAGCTGTTTTTT.